Shown below are 13 T cell receptor beta chains from a single sample sequenced in a study of radiation and T cells in renal cell carcinoma (TCRdb year 2020). The library was obtained by the immunoSEQ multiplex PCR assay. In TCRdb, the immuneACCESS table is reduced to in-frame sequences with V and J assigned. These tables do not hold every clone; where another copy was compared, an unresolved V gene accounts for under half, and the others remain unexplained. Present in this sample are around 160,000 clones, 88% of which were seen just once. The ten largest clones add up to over 3.5% of the sample. The time point label for this specimen denotes: baseline pretreatment blood. In light of the paper, this sample's treatment or condition label describes: 15 Gy SBRT to primary tumor, nephrectomy 4 weeks later. Sequenced here: blood, sampled from a patient whose treatment included radiotherapy and nephrectomy. These receptors came from a woman in her sixties or seventies with renal cell carcinoma.

The V gene is TRBV15, the J gene TRBJ2-5, with TRBD2 matching 7 bases. Trimming took 1 base from V and 3 from J; bases not matched to a gene: 2. Germline-derived CDR1 and CDR2 are LNHNV and YYDKDF (reference sequence). The CDR3 sequence is 14 residues long. Written as DNA, the CDR3 is TGTGCCACCAGCAGAGTGGGAGGGGAAGAGACCCAGTACTTC. Translated, it gives CATSRVGGEETQYF.

In nucleotides, the CDR3 is TGTGCCTGGTTCCCGGACAGGGGAGGCGGCTACACCTTC. Protein: CAWFPDRGGGYTF. This rearrangement joins TRBV30 to TRBJ1-2, with 9 bases that match TRBD1. Trimming cost V 5 bases and J 8 bases; bases outside gene matches: 9. This CDR3 has 13 amino acids. CDR1 and CDR2 from the germline V gene are GTSNPN and SVGIG (reference sequence). The variable domain in full, completed from reference TRBV30 and TRBJ1-2, reads SQTIHQWPATLVQPVGSPLSLECTVEGTSNPNLYWYRQAAGRGLQLLFYSVGIGQISSEVPQNLSASRPQDRQFILSSKKLLLSDSGFYLCAWFPDRGGGYTFGSGTRLTVV.

This chain joins TRBV7-6 and TRBJ2-1, with 8 positions matching TRBD1. V shed 5 bases, J shed 1 base, and the junction held 7 bases outside the gene matches. The CDR3 covers 16 residues. Per the germline V gene, CDR1 is SGHVS and CDR2 is FNYEAQ. This chain's CDR3 is CASSSPTGASYNEQFF. In DNA, the CDR3 is TGTGCCAGCAGCAGCCCGACAGGGGCGTCCTACAATGAGCAGTTCTTC.

The chain couples TRBV18 to TRBJ1-4; a possible D gene is TRBD1 (6 bases). The CDR3 consists of 13 residues. CDR1 and CDR2 from the germline V gene are KGHSH and LQKENI. The V gene lost 4 bases and the J gene lost 8 bases, with 11 bases spanning the gap. CDR3 residues: CASSRGTPEKLFF. The CDR3 coding sequence is TGTGCCAGCTCACGAGGGACACCAGAAAAACTGTTTTTT.

This chain connects TRBV30 to TRBJ2-7; 11 bases align to TRBD1. V was clipped by 3 bases and J by 6 bases; unmatched bases: 4. Germline V gene lookup returns CDR1 GTSNPN and CDR2 SVGIG (reference sequence). This CDR3 comprises 13 residues. CDR3 sequence: CAWRTDRGREQYF. The CDR3 nucleotides are TGTGCCTGGAGAACGGACAGGGGGCGCGAGCAGTACTTC.

For this clone: The junction differs from germline at one of its ends, possibly a read error. J is TRBJ1-2 and V is TRBV7-9, with 7 bases matching TRBD1. The CDR3 totals 16 residues. Germline values: CDR1 SEHNR, CDR2 FQNEAQ (reference sequence). Here the CDR3 reads CASGNRGSLANYDYTF. The CDR3 region has the DNA TGTGCCAGCGGGAACAGGGGCTCCCTTGCTAACTATGACTACACCTTC.

Comment on this clone: Other DNA sequences within the sample encode an identical CDR3. The chain has TRBV5-1 and TRBJ2-2; D gene uncertain. Deletions cut 0 bases from V and 4 bases from J, with 7 bases between. Per germline, CDR1 SGHRS and CDR2 YFSETQ. CDR3 length equals 14 residues. CDR3 region: CASSLGQVTGELFF. The CDR3 DNA follows: TGCGCCAGCAGCTTGGGTCAGGTCACCGGGGAGCTGTTTTTT.

The chain couples TRBV7-8 to TRBJ2-3; 9 nucleotides align to TRBD1. The CDR3 sequence is 15 residues long. Germline loops: CDR1 SGHVS, CDR2 FQNEAQ. Trimming took 4 bases from V and 5 from J; bases not matched to a gene: 7. The CDR3 is CASSSYRDREDTQYF. The CDR3 region has the DNA TGTGCCAGCAGCTCTTACCGGGACAGGGAAGATACGCAGTATTTT.

This chain links TRBV6-4 with TRBJ2-1; tentatively, D is TRBD2 (7 bases). Trimming stripped 6 bases from V and 6 bases from J, with 15 bases between. Germline-derived CDR1 and CDR2 are MRHNA and SNTAGT. CDR3 length: 14 amino acids. CDR3 DNA sequence: TGTGCCAGCAGCGCTCGGGGGGCCTCCAATGAGCAGTTCTTC. Protein sequence: CASSARGASNEQFF.

V usage is TRBV30 and J usage is TRBJ1-6, with D possibly TRBD1 on 5 matching bases. Germline V gene lookup returns CDR1 GTSNPN and CDR2 SVGIG (reference sequence). This CDR3 is 16 amino acids long. V was cut by 0 bases and J by 7 bases, with 16 bases left in between. CDR3 nucleotide sequence: TGTGCCTGGAGTGTAGGGGACCCCGCTGTGAATTCACCCCTCCACTTT. This sequence encodes CAWSVGDPAVNSPLHF.

This clone was recorded once. The chain uses TRBV5-1 and TRBJ1-6, with D possibly TRBD1 on 5 matching bases. The germline V and J ends were trimmed by 2 bases and 7 bases, with 13 bases remaining between them. Germline CDR1 reads SGHRS; CDR2 reads YFSETQ. The CDR3 has 15 amino acids. This CDR3 reads CASSFGQGDNSPLHF. CDR3 sequence (DNA): TGCGCCAGCAGCTTCGGGCAGGGTGACAATTCACCCCTCCACTTT.

V usage is TRBV2 and J usage is TRBJ2-5; no firm D call. Germline V gene lookup returns CDR1 SNHLY and CDR2 FYNNEI. This CDR3 region has 12 residues. The V gene lost 6 bases and the J gene lost 1 base, with 6 bases spanning the gap. The CDR3: CASSISQETQYF. CDR3 DNA: TGTGCCAGCAGCATATCCCAAGAGACCCAGTACTTC.

The rearrangement joins TRBV10-3 to TRBJ2-3, with D perhaps TRBD2 (6 bases). CDR1 ENHRY and CDR2 SYGVKD come from the germline V gene. This CDR3 region has 13 residues. Trimming removed 6 bases at V and 4 bases at J, with 11 bases between. CDR3 region: CAIRGDSSDTQYF. The CDR3 nucleotides are TGTGCCATCAGGGGGGACTCCTCAGATACGCAGTATTTT.